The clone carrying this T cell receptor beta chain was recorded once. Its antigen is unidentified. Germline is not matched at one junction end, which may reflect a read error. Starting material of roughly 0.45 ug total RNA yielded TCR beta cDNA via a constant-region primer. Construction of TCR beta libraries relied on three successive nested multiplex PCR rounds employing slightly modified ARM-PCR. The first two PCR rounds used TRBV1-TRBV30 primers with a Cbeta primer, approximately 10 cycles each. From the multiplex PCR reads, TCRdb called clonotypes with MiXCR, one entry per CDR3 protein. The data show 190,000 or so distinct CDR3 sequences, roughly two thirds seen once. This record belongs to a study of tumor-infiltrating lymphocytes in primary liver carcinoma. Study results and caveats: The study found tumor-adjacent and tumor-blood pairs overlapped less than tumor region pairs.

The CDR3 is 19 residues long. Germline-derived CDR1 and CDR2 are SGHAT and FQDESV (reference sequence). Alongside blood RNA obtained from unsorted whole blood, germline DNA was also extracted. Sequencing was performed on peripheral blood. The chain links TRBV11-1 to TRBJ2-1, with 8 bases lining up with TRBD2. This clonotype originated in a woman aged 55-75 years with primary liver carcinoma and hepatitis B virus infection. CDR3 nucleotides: TGTGTCAGCAGCTCGGGACTAGTGGGAGCCCTCAGCTCCTACAATGAGCAGTTCTTC. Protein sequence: CVSSSGLVGALSSYNEQFF.